This TCR beta chain was sequenced for a study of blood T cell repertoires in COVID-19. Study overall: Sample material is recorded as cDNA or gDNA derived from T cells, B-cell-depleted T cells, or PBMCs.

Here immunoSEQ multiplex PCR was the method, and the copy in TCRdb shows in-frame clones only, minus some. The sample comprises approximately 350,000 clones, around 83% of which are singletons, and approximately 4.7% rests with the top ten. The V and J ends lost 2 bases and 4 bases respectively, with 9 bases between them. Germline CDR1 is SGHKS and CDR2 is YYEKEE (reference sequence). The CDR3 runs 13 residues. The sequenced sample was PBMCs or T cells enriched from blood (not recorded which). V is TRBV5-5 and J is TRBJ2-5, with unresolved D. This clonotype was obtained from a woman in her forties or fifties who had recovered from COVID-19. Here the CDR3 reads CASSFRQVETQYF. The CDR3 DNA reads as TGTGCCAGCAGCTTCAGGCAAGTAGAGACCCAGTACTTC.